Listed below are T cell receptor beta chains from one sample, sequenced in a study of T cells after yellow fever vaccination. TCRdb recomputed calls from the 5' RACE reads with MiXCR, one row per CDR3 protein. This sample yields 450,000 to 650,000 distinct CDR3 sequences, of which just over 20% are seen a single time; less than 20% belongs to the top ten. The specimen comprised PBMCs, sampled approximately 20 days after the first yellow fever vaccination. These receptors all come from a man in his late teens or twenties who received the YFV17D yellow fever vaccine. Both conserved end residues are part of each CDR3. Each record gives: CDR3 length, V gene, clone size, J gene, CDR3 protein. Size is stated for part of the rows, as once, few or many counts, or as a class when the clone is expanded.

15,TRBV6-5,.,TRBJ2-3,CASSSAGVITDTQYF
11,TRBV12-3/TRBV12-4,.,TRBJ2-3,CASSNTGAQYF
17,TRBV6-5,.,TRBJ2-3,CASSNQDRGLYTDTQYF
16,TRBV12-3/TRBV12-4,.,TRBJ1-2,CASTRDEGPSFEGYTF
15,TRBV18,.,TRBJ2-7,CASSPSSGTNYEQYF
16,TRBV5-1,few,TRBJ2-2,CASSTSGTGRTGELFF
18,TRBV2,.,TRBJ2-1,CASSELFSGGAFVDEQFF
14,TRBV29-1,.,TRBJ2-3,CSAVSVERTDTQYF
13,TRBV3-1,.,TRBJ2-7,CASSPQWTYEQYF
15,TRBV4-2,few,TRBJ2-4,CASSQDGDSKNIQYF
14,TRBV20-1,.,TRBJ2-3,CRRGPSGFTDTQYF
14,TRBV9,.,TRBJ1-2,CASSVSSTGVGYTF
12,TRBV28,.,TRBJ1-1,CASSLTGSVAFF
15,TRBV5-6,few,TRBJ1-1,CASSLVGQRNTEAFF
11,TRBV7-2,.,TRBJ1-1,CASARGLEAFF
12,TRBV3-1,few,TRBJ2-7,CASSQSSDEQYF
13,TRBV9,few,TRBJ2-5,CASSGPAGETQYF
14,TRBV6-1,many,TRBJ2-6,CASRPTGGANVLTF
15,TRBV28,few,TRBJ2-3,CASSFGTGISDTQYF
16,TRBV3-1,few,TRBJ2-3,CASSLDRDRYTDTQYF
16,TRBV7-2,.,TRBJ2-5,CASNSDPGAWKETQYF
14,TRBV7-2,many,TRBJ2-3,CASSLDRGGDTQYF
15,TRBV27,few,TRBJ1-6,CASSLSGFLNSPLHF
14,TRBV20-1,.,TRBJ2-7,CSAQAGAGSYEQYF
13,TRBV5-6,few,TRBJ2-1,CASRWDRSNEQFF
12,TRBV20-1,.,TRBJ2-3,CSARSWTDTQYF